Listed here are 27 T cell receptor beta chains from one sample, sequenced in a study of OX40 agonist ivuxolimab in advanced cancers. Some clones are missing from TCRdb's copy, which holds only in-frame ones; the method was immunoSEQ multiplex PCR. The sample lists approximately 58,000 clones, about 82% occurring once. Sequenced here: CD4+ or CD8+ T cells sorted from blood, sampled in a trial of the OX40 agonist ivuxolimab. The receptors stem from an adult with an advanced solid tumor such as melanoma, head and neck, liver or kidney cancer.

V gene TRBV5-1 combines with J gene TRBJ2-3; 9 positions match TRBD2. Germline trimming cut 1 base from V and 0 bases from J; bases unmatched to any gene: 0. CDR1 SGHRS and CDR2 YFSETQ come from the germline V gene. The CDR3 is made up of 15 amino acids. The CDR3 DNA follows: TGCGCCAGCAGCTTGCTAGCGGGGAGCACAGATACGCAGTATTTT. Translation gives CASSLLAGSTDTQYF.

J is TRBJ2-7 and V is TRBV11-2; D is perhaps TRBD1 or TRBD2 (5 bases each). The germline V gene encodes CDR1 SGHAT and CDR2 FQNNGV. This CDR3 has 13 residues. V shed 4 bases and J shed 5 bases, with 12 bases lying between them. The CDR3 DNA reads TGTGCCAGCAGCTGGGGGTTCGGGAACGAGCAGTACTTC. It is translated as CASSWGFGNEQYF.

CDR3 in amino acids: CASIGGPAEQFF. The CDR3 coding sequence is TGTGCCAGCATAGGAGGGCCGGCCGAGCAGTTCTTC. The chain joins TRBV28 to TRBJ2-1, with TRBD2 as a possible D gene (6 bases). CDR3 size: 12 residues. Germline assignment: CDR1 MDHEN and CDR2 SYDVKM. V was pared by 7 bases and J by 10 bases, with 14 bases between. The full variable domain, in which reference TRBV28 and TRBJ2-1 provide the parts outside the CDR3, is DVKVTQSSRYLVKRTGEKVFLECVQDMDHENMFWYRQDPGLGLRLIYFSYDVKMKEKGDIPEGYSVSREKKERFSLILESASTNQTSMYLCASIGGPAEQFFGPGTRLTVL.

This clone was detected only a few times. The rearrangement uses TRBV11-2 and TRBJ2-7, with 8 bases identical to TRBD1. The J segment lost 6 bases and the V segment lost 3 bases, leaving 4 bases of the junction unmatched. Per the germline V gene, CDR1 is SGHAT and CDR2 is FQNNGV. The CDR3 runs to 13 residues. CDR3 sequence: CASSFQGAGEQYF. In DNA form, the CDR3 reads TGTGCCAGCAGCTTTCAGGGGGCGGGCGAGCAGTACTTC.

This chain uses TRBV7-2 with TRBJ1-5; D is uncertain. Germline values: CDR1 SGHTA, CDR2 FQGNSA. The CDR3 has 15 residues. The V end lost 1 base, the J end lost 11 bases, and 18 bases lay between the germline ends. The chain's CDR3 is CASSLDRAAVSAQHF. CDR3 in DNA: TGTGCCAGCAGCTTAGATAGGGCGGCCGTATCAGCCCAGCATTTT.

The CDR3 protein is CASSSPGSNTEAFF. CDR3 in DNA: TGTGCCAGCAGTTCCCCAGGTTCTAACACTGAAGCTTTCTTT. V and J are TRBV6-5 and TRBJ1-1, with no clear D. The CDR3 covers 14 residues. CDR1 is MNHEY and CDR2 is SVGAGI in the germline V gene. Trimming shortened V by 4 bases and J by 2 bases, and 11 bases separated the two germline ends.

The chain uses TRBV13 and TRBJ2-7; D is undetermined. The CDR3 consists of 14 residues. Germline CDR1 is PRHDT and CDR2 is FYEKMQ (reference sequence). V was shortened by 1 base and J by 2 bases, with 9 bases between the two germline ends. The CDR3: CASSLVGLTYEQYF. CDR3 nucleotide sequence: TGTGCCAGCAGCTTAGTAGGTCTAACCTACGAGCAGTACTTC.

This clone showed up just once. DNA for the CDR3: TGTGCCAGCGAGGGGGGGCCAGATACGCAGTATTTT. Protein product: CASEGGPDTQYF. The rearrangement joins TRBV28 to TRBJ2-3, with a tentative D call TRBD2 (7 bases). V lost 8 bases and J 4 bases, leaving 10 bases between the germline ends. This CDR3 spans 12 amino acids. Germline V gene sequence: CDR1 MDHEN, CDR2 SYDVKM.

V is TRBV28 and J is TRBJ2-3; 10 nucleotides match TRBD2. This CDR3 comprises 15 residues. Per germline, CDR1 MDHEN and CDR2 SYDVKM. V lost 11 bases to trimming and J lost 1 base; unmatched junction nucleotides: 9. The CDR3 DNA is TGTGCCTGTTCACTAGCGGGGAGTGGCACAGATACGCAGTATTTT. Translating gives CACSLAGSGTDTQYF.

This clone came up once. The chain is built from TRBV19 and TRBJ2-5, with D perhaps matching TRBD1 (6 bases). The end of the DNA is better explained by TRBJ2-7, so the J call may be wrong. Germline CDR1 LNHDA, CDR2 SQIVND (reference sequence). The CDR3 totals 14 residues. The CDR3 DNA reads as TGTGCCAGTAGTGGGGGACACCAGATCTACGAGCAGTACTTC. Translating gives CASSGGHQIYEQYF.

This clone was observed once. The chain uses TRBV19 and TRBJ2-5; no firm D call. The CDR3 covers 15 residues. V was pared by 5 bases and J by 1 base, with 14 bases between. Germline V gene data show CDR1 as LNHDA and CDR2 as SQIVND (reference sequence). In nucleotides, the CDR3 is TGTGCCAGTAGTTTTAGGGCGCTAACCCAAGAGACCCAGTACTTC. Protein: CASSFRALTQETQYF.

J is TRBJ1-1 and V is TRBV9; 8 nucleotides agree with TRBD1. CDR1 SGDLS and CDR2 YYNGEE come from the germline V gene. The CDR3 has 14 residues. Trimming cost V 3 bases and J 11 bases; bases outside gene matches: 12. CDR3 region: CASSEGDRTPVAFF. CDR3 DNA: TGTGCCAGCAGCGAAGGGGACAGGACCCCGGTGGCTTTCTTT.

This clone occurred once. The genes are TRBV5-4 and TRBJ1-2, with D perhaps TRBD1 (5 bases). The germline CDR1 and CDR2 sequences are SGHNT and YYREEE (reference sequence). Trimming removed 1 base at V and 5 bases at J, with 12 bases between. The CDR3 spans 14 residues. CDR3 nucleotides: TGTGCCAGCAGCTTGTCTGCAGGGATTTATGGCTACACCTTC. Translation gives CASSLSAGIYGYTF.

This clone has more than one count but fewer than ten. The rearrangement uses TRBV28 and TRBJ1-2; D unresolved. CDR3 length: 10 amino acids. The germline V gene has CDR1 MDHEN and CDR2 SYDVKM. The germline V and J ends were trimmed by 8 bases and 3 bases, with 4 bases remaining between them. CDR3 bases: TGTGCCAGCGGATACTATGGCTACACCTTC. Its translation is CASGYYGYTF.

J is TRBJ2-1 and V is TRBV18, with D possibly matching TRBD1 (6 bases). The ends were cut back, 0 bases at V and 4 bases at J, with 10 bases in the middle. Per germline, CDR1 KGHSH and CDR2 LQKENI. This CDR3 spans 15 amino acids. CDR3 coding DNA: TGTGCCAGCTCACCACCGGGACAACAATACAATGAGCAGTTCTTC. Translated: CASSPPGQQYNEQFF. The full variable domain, its missing parts supplied by reference TRBV18 and TRBJ2-1, is NAGVMQNPRHLVRRRGQEARLRCSPMKGHSHVYWYRQLPEEGLKFMVYLQKENIIDESGMPKERFSAEFPKEGPSILRIQQVVRGDSAAYFCASSPPGQQYNEQFFGPGTRLTVL.

The rearrangement joins TRBV27 to TRBJ1-1, with D unclear. The germline V and J ends were trimmed by 3 bases and 11 bases, with 7 bases remaining between them. The CDR3 length is 10 residues. Germline assignment: CDR1 MNHEY and CDR2 SMNVEV (reference sequence). CDR3 bases: TGTGCCAGCAGTTTGAGCCTGGCTTTCTTT. Translated: CASSLSLAFF.

This rearrangement joins TRBV5-1 to TRBJ2-3; 11 bases fit TRBD2. Germline V lookup: CDR1 SGHRS, CDR2 YFSETQ. CDR3 length: 14 amino acids. Losses at the gene ends were 4 bases for V and 3 bases for J; bases not matched to a gene: 1. CDR3 bases: TGCGCCAGCAGCACTAGCGGGGGAACAGATACGCAGTATTTT. It yields the protein CASSTSGGTDTQYF.

This clone was recorded a few times. The chain uses TRBV28 and TRBJ2-1; a possible D gene is TRBD2 (5 bases). Germline-derived CDR1 and CDR2 are MDHEN and SYDVKM. This CDR3 is 14 amino acids long. Between the trimmed V and J ends, which lost 2 bases and 0 bases, there was a span of 5 bases. The CDR3, as DNA: TGTGCCAGCAGTTTAGGACTCTCCTACAATGAGCAGTTCTTC. Protein sequence: CASSLGLSYNEQFF.

V is TRBV7-3 and J is TRBJ2-5; possibly TRBD1 for D (6 bases). The V gene lost 1 base and the J gene lost 5 bases, with 8 bases spanning the gap. The CDR3 runs 13 residues. Germline CDR1 reads SGHTA; CDR2 reads FQGTGA. The CDR3: CASSLNQGETQYF. In DNA, the CDR3 is TGTGCCAGCAGCTTAAACCAGGGGGAGACCCAGTACTTC.

The gene calls are TRBV11-3 and TRBJ1-6; TRBD1 agrees at 11 bases. Trimming at V came to 6 bases and at J to 4 bases, leaving 17 bases not matched to a gene. The CDR3 has 20 amino acids. Germline V lookup: CDR1 SGHNT, CDR2 YENEEA. CDR3 coding DNA: TGTGCCAGCAGACGATACCCGGGACAGGGGGACCACTTTTATAATTCACCCCTCCACTTT. Translation: CASRRYPGQGDHFYNSPLHF.

This sequence joins TRBV7-2 and TRBJ2-5; the D gene is possibly TRBD1 (5 bases). The V gene lost 1 base and the J gene lost 0 bases, with 6 bases spanning the gap. CDR1 and CDR2 (germline): SGHTA, FQGNSA. This CDR3 comprises 14 residues. As DNA, the CDR3 is TGTGCCAGCAGCTTAGGGGGCCACCAAGAGACCCAGTACTTC. Protein: CASSLGGHQETQYF. Together with reference TRBV7-2 and TRBJ2-5, the CDR3 gives the full variable domain: GAGVSQSPSNKVTEKGKDVELRCDPISGHTALYWYRQSLGQGLEFLIYFQGNSAPDKSGLPSDRFSAERTGGSVSTLTIQRTQQEDSAVYLCASSLGGHQETQYFGPGTRLLVL.

V gene TRBV9 combines with J gene TRBJ1-2; no firm D call. V dropped 1 base and J dropped 6 bases, with 16 bases sitting between them. Germline V lookup: CDR1 SGDLS, CDR2 YYNGEE. CDR3 length: 15 amino acids. CDR3 residues: CASSVIHEGGNGYTF. CDR3 bases: TGTGCCAGCAGCGTAATCCACGAGGGTGGTAATGGCTACACCTTC. The full variable domain, its missing parts supplied by reference TRBV9 and TRBJ1-2, is DSGVTQTPKHLITATGQRVTLRCSPRSGDLSVYWYQQSLDQGLQFLIQYYNGEERAKGNILERFSAQQFPDLHSELNLSSLELGDSALYFCASSVIHEGGNGYTFGSGTRLTVV.

This chain uses TRBV4-1 with TRBJ2-2; D is ambiguous. The CDR3 spans 11 residues. The V gene's germline CDR1 is MGHRA and CDR2 YSYEKL. Trimming removed 1 base from V and 13 bases from J, with 7 bases in between. The CDR3 coding sequence is TGCGCCAGCAGCCAAGGGCCTACGCTGTTTTTT. Protein product: CASSQGPTLFF.

The chain uses TRBV7-2 and TRBJ2-7, with 8 bases identical to TRBD2. The V and J ends lost 1 base and 6 bases, in that order; junction bases with no gene match: 5. The CDR3 consists of 14 residues. CDR1 and CDR2 from the germline V gene are SGHTA and FQGNSA. CDR3 sequence: CASSLVPTSGEQYF. The CDR3 DNA reads TGTGCCAGCAGCTTAGTACCAACTAGCGGCGAGCAGTACTTC.

This chain links TRBV7-2 with TRBJ1-6; 9 bases fit TRBD1. The V gene end was trimmed by 5 bases and the J gene end by 13 bases; junction bases not matched to a gene: 12. Germline CDR1 SGHTA, CDR2 FQGNSA. CDR3 length equals 15 residues. This CDR3 reads CASSPWGTGRGPLHF. CDR3 sequence (DNA): TGTGCCAGCAGCCCCTGGGGGACAGGGAGGGGGCCCCTCCACTTT. Complete variable domain (other parts from reference TRBV7-2 and TRBJ1-6): GAGVSQSPSNKVTEKGKDVELRCDPISGHTALYWYRQSLGQGLEFLIYFQGNSAPDKSGLPSDRFSAERTGGSVSTLTIQRTQQEDSAVYLCASSPWGTGRGPLHFGNGTRLTVT.

This clone was observed a few times. CDR3 region: CASSIKRNQPQHF. The CDR3 bases are TGTGCCAGCAGCATAAAGAGGAATCAGCCCCAGCATTTT. This chain joins TRBV27 and TRBJ1-5, with unresolved D. The CDR3 totals 13 residues. Deletions cut 6 bases from V and 4 bases from J, with 10 bases between. Per germline, CDR1 MNHEY and CDR2 SMNVEV (reference sequence).

This clone showed up just a few times. The CDR3 spells CASSTSLSGNTIYF. The CDR3 DNA reads TGTGCCAGTAGTACCAGTCTGTCTGGAAACACCATATATTTT. This rearrangement joins TRBV19 to TRBJ1-3; D unclear. Trimming pared 4 bases from V and 1 base from J, leaving 8 bases between. CDR3 length: 14 amino acids. The V gene's germline CDR1 is LNHDA and CDR2 SQIVND (reference sequence). The entire variable domain, with the rest obtained from reference TRBV19 and TRBJ1-3, is as follows: DGGITQSPKYLFRKEGQNVTLSCEQNLNHDAMYWYRQDPGQGLRLIYYSQIVNDFQKGDIAEGYSVSREKKESFPLTVTSAQKNPTAFYLCASSTSLSGNTIYFGEGSWLTVV.